These 29 T cell receptor beta chains were sequenced from one sample in a study of cytomegalovirus exposure and HLA in healthy donors. Only in-frame clones appear in the TCRdb table, and some are missing; sequencing was by immunoSEQ multiplex PCR. The sample has 160,000 or so clones, 88% seen once. The sequenced sample consisted of PBMCs. The receptors originated from a man younger than 35 in good health and CMV-seronegative.

This clone was counted between two and nine times. The chain has TRBV6-1 and TRBJ1-6, with unresolved D. Germline loops: CDR1 MNHNS, CDR2 SASEGT. V dropped 6 bases and J dropped 14 bases, with 14 bases sitting between them. The length of the CDR3 is 12 residues. The DNA of the CDR3 is TGTGCCAGCAGCCCCTGGTTAGAAACCCTCCACTTT. As protein: CASSPWLETLHF.

The rearrangement uses TRBV6-6 and TRBJ2-5; a possible D gene is TRBD1 (6 bases). Trimming cost V 4 bases and J 5 bases, with 11 bases left between them. There are 13 residues in the CDR3. Germline V gives CDR1 MNHNY, CDR2 SVGAGI (reference sequence). The CDR3 loop is CASSFDRWETQYF. The CDR3 DNA follows: TGTGCCAGCAGTTTCGACAGGTGGGAGACCCAGTACTTC.

A few counts support this clone. The chain couples TRBV7-2 to TRBJ2-7; D may be TRBD2 (6 bases). V shed 4 bases and J shed 8 bases, with 15 bases lying between them. The CDR3 totals 13 residues. Germline assignment: CDR1 SGHTA and CDR2 FQGNSA. CDR3 protein: CASSSKPGEKQYF. The DNA for the CDR3 is TGTGCCAGCAGCTCAAAACCGGGGGAAAAGCAGTACTTC.

This clone was seen once. This chain uses TRBV28 with TRBJ2-1, with 9 nucleotides matching TRBD2. The V and J ends lost 6 bases and 6 bases, in that order; junction bases with no gene match: 6. This CDR3 is built from 14 residues. Germline V lookup: CDR1 MDHEN, CDR2 SYDVKM. CDR3 loop: CASRSLAGANEQFF. Written as DNA, the CDR3 is TGTGCCAGCAGAAGCTTAGCGGGAGCCAATGAGCAGTTCTTC.

As to this clone: The germline gene is not matched at one end of the junction; a read error may be the cause. The V and J genes are TRBV7-7 and TRBJ2-2; D is perhaps TRBD1 (6 bases). Germline-derived CDR1 and CDR2 are SSHAT and FNYEAQ (reference sequence). This CDR3 spans 16 amino acids. CDR3 region: CASSLFQGLNTGELFF. CDR3 bases: TGTGCTAGCAGCTTGTTTCAGGGGCTGAACACCGGGGAGCTGTTTTTT.

This chain links TRBV27 with TRBJ2-7, with 7 bases identical to TRBD1. The CDR3 is 16 residues long. Germline values: CDR1 MNHEY, CDR2 SMNVEV (reference sequence). V was pared by 2 bases and J by 3 bases, with 10 bases of the junction left unmatched. CDR3 sequence reads: CASSLDVQGLLYEQYV. The CDR3 DNA reads TGTGCCAGCAGTTTAGACGTACAGGGGCTTCTCTACGAGCAGTACGTC.

This chain joins TRBV9 and TRBJ1-2; D uncertain. The CDR3 spans 14 residues. The ends were cut back, 3 bases at V and 4 bases at J, with 13 bases in the middle. Germline V gene lookup returns CDR1 SGDLS and CDR2 YYNGEE. The CDR3 region has the DNA TGTGCCAGCAGCGCCCTCGGGAGTGGCTATGGCTACACCTTC. Translating gives CASSALGSGYGYTF.

The CDR3 loop reads CASSEKVAALDEQFF. CDR3 in DNA: TGTGCCAGCAGTGAAAAGGTTGCGGCTTTGGATGAGCAGTTCTTC. The V call is TRBV2, the J call TRBJ2-1; D gene uncertain. Germline CDR1 SNHLY, CDR2 FYNNEI. The CDR3 length is 15 residues. Trimming stripped 2 bases from V and 8 bases from J, with 16 bases between.

V usage is TRBV28 and J usage is TRBJ1-4, with D unclear. Trimming took off 3 bases at V and 7 bases at J, with 12 bases between the two ends. Germline V gene data show CDR1 as MDHEN and CDR2 as SYDVKM. The CDR3 loop spans 14 amino acids. The CDR3 spells CASSLATVSEKLFF. The CDR3 nucleotides are TGTGCCAGCAGTTTGGCCACAGTCAGTGAAAAACTGTTTTTT.

The V gene is TRBV6-5, the J gene TRBJ2-7, with TRBD1 matching over 7 bases. CDR3 length equals 14 residues. Germline V lookup: CDR1 MNHEY, CDR2 SVGAGI. V gave up 9 bases and J gave up 5 bases; unmatched junction bases: 13. CDR3 in amino acids: CASSRTGPSDEQYV. For the CDR3, the DNA is TGTGCCAGTTCGAGGACAGGCCCGTCCGACGAGCAGTACGTC.

This clone is a singleton in its sample. CDR3 region: CASSLGQTPLEGTQYF. DNA of the CDR3: TGCGCCAGCAGCTTAGGACAGACCCCCTTAGAGGGGACCCAGTACTTC. This rearrangement joins TRBV5-1 to TRBJ2-5, with D perhaps matching TRBD1 (6 bases). Deletions cut 2 bases from V and 7 bases from J, with 21 bases between. Per the germline V gene, CDR1 is SGHRS and CDR2 is YFSETQ. The CDR3 spans 16 residues.

This chain links TRBV29-1 with TRBJ2-3; D gene uncertain. V lost 4 bases and J 5 bases, leaving 10 bases between the germline ends. CDR1 and CDR2 (germline): SQVTM, ANQGSEA. CDR3 size: 12 residues. DNA for the CDR3: TGCAGCGTTGCAGAGACTGAAGATACGCAGTATTTT. Translating gives CSVAETEDTQYF.

The chain employs TRBV28 and TRBJ2-7; D perhaps matches TRBD1 (5 bases). V lost 3 bases and J 0 bases, leaving 9 bases between the germline ends. CDR3 length: 14 residues. Germline V gene lookup returns CDR1 MDHEN and CDR2 SYDVKM. The CDR3 sequence is CASSLGRSSYEQYV. DNA for the CDR3: TGTGCCAGCAGTTTGGGGCGGAGCTCCTACGAGCAGTACGTC.

J is TRBJ2-7 and V is TRBV11-1; 9 bases match TRBD1. V shed 7 bases and J 4 bases; nucleotides not matched to a gene: 11. Germline-derived CDR1 and CDR2 are SGHAT and FQDESV (reference sequence). The CDR3 runs to 15 residues. The CDR3 region is CASTPGTGSAYEQYF. CDR3 sequence (DNA): TGTGCCAGCACCCCTGGGACAGGGAGTGCGTACGAGCAGTACTTC.

The chain is built from TRBV18 and TRBJ2-7; 7 nucleotides match TRBD2. The germline V gene has CDR1 KGHSH and CDR2 LQKENI. Trimming cost V 3 bases and J 2 bases; bases outside gene matches: 7. CDR3 length equals 15 residues. DNA of the CDR3: TGTGCCAGCTCACCGCCTGGACTAGTTCCCTACGAGCAGTACTTC. Its translation is CASSPPGLVPYEQYF. Full variable domain (outside the CDR3, taken from reference TRBV18 and TRBJ2-7): NAGVMQNPRHLVRRRGQEARLRCSPMKGHSHVYWYRQLPEEGLKFMVYLQKENIIDESGMPKERFSAEFPKEGPSILRIQQVVRGDSAAYFCASSPPGLVPYEQYFGPGTRLTVT.

The chain uses TRBV12-5 and TRBJ1-2, with D possibly being TRBD1 (6 bases). The CDR3 contains 15 residues. V was trimmed by 7 bases and J by 4 bases, leaving 19 bases between them. In germline, CDR1 is LGHNT, CDR2 FRNRAP. CDR3 in DNA: TGTGCTAGTGCCCCCCCCTGGGGGCTTGTCTATGGCTACACCTTC. Protein: CASAPPWGLVYGYTF.

The genes are TRBV5-8 and TRBJ1-1, with 7 bases matching TRBD1. The germline V gene has CDR1 SGHTS and CDR2 YDEGEE. Trimming took 2 bases from V and 4 from J; bases not matched to a gene: 2. The CDR3 is made up of 13 amino acids. The CDR3, as DNA: TGTGCCAGCAGCTTAGGGACAGCCACTGAAGCTTTCTTT. Translation: CASSLGTATEAFF.

This sequence joins TRBV19 and TRBJ2-3; D perhaps matches TRBD2 (6 bases). V gave up 0 bases and J gave up 11 bases, with 12 bases separating them. The germline V gene has CDR1 LNHDA and CDR2 SQIVND (reference sequence). The CDR3 has 13 amino acids. For the CDR3, the DNA is TGTGCCAGTAGTATAGATCGGCGGGGCGTGCAGTATTTT. Amino acid sequence: CASSIDRRGVQYF.

The chain carries TRBV29-1 and TRBJ2-3, with 8 nucleotides matching TRBD1. Germline V CDR1 and CDR2: SQVTM, ANQGSEA. There are 11 residues in the CDR3. Trimming cost V 6 bases and J 11 bases; bases outside gene matches: 7. The CDR3 loop is CSVETGTGQYF. The CDR3 DNA sequence: TGCAGCGTCGAAACCGGGACAGGGCAGTATTTT.

V and J are TRBV11-2 and TRBJ1-2; 10 bases match TRBD1. The trim removed 2 bases at V and 7 bases at J, leaving 7 bases unmatched. Germline V gene lookup returns CDR1 SGHAT and CDR2 FQNNGV. There are 15 residues in the CDR3. This CDR3 is CASSLRGQGRGGYTF. CDR3 sequence (DNA): TGTGCCAGCAGCTTAAGGGGACAGGGGAGGGGTGGCTACACCTTC. The full variable domain, rest sourced from reference TRBV11-2 and TRBJ1-2, is EAGVAQSPRYKIIEKRQSVAFWCNPISGHATLYWYQQILGQGPKLLIQFQNNGVVDDSQLPKDRFSAERLKGVDSTLKIQPAKLEDSAVYLCASSLRGQGRGGYTFGSGTRLTVV.

The rearrangement uses TRBV27 and TRBJ2-5; D possibly corresponds to TRBD2 (6 bases). Trimming removed 2 bases from V and 4 bases from J, with 8 bases in between. The CDR3 totals 13 residues. CDR1 and CDR2 (germline): MNHEY, SMNVEV (reference sequence). CDR3 sequence (DNA): TGTGCCAGCAGTTTACGGCGGGGAGAGACCCAGTACTTC. Residues: CASSLRRGETQYF.

The chain has TRBV11-2 and TRBJ1-1, with 8 bases matching TRBD1. The germline gives CDR1 SGHAT, CDR2 FQNNGV. The CDR3 loop spans 14 amino acids. With V trimmed by 5 bases and J by 7 bases, 9 bases remained unmatched. The CDR3 spells CASSPWQGAVEAFF. CDR3 in DNA: TGTGCCAGCAGCCCCTGGCAGGGGGCGGTTGAAGCTTTCTTT.

The CDR3, as DNA: TGCGCCAGCAGCCGGCTGGGAGCGGGGGAATACACAGATACGCAGTATTTT. Protein product: CASSRLGAGEYTDTQYF. This sequence joins TRBV5-1 and TRBJ2-3; 8 bases align to TRBD2. CDR1 is SGHRS, CDR2 YFSETQ, per germline. This CDR3 has 17 residues. J lost 2 bases, V lost 4 bases, and 12 bases had no gene match.

V usage is TRBV7-9 and J usage is TRBJ1-1; D is possibly TRBD1 (6 bases). The CDR3 sequence is 12 residues long. The V gene's germline CDR1 is SEHNR and CDR2 FQNEAQ (reference sequence). V dropped 1 base and J dropped 10 bases, with 10 bases sitting between them. CDR3 sequence (DNA): TGTGCCAGCAGCTTAGAGGACAGAGGAGCTTTCTTT. This codes for CASSLEDRGAFF.

The chain recombines TRBV28 with TRBJ1-2; tentative D call: TRBD1 (5 bases). The CDR3 covers 14 residues. Trimming shortened V by 2 bases and J by 6 bases, and 13 bases separated the two germline ends. The V gene's germline CDR1 is MDHEN and CDR2 SYDVKM. The CDR3 nucleotides read TGTGCCAGCAGTTTAAACGGGGGATGGGATGGCTACACCTTC. As protein: CASSLNGGWDGYTF.

The CDR3 DNA reads TGTGCCAGCAGTGACCTCGGGTCCGGAAACACCATATATTTT. The encoded protein is CASSDLGSGNTIYF. V gene TRBV25-1 combines with J gene TRBJ1-3; no definite D call. The V gene's germline CDR1 is MGHDK and CDR2 SYGVNS. CDR3 size: 14 residues. Trimming stripped 3 bases from V and 4 bases from J, with 10 bases between.

The rearrangement uses TRBV7-8 and TRBJ2-7; TRBD1 might be the D (6 bases). CDR1 and CDR2 from the germline V gene are SGHVS and FQNEAQ. The CDR3 is 14 amino acids. Trimming removed 6 bases at V and 3 bases at J, with 15 bases between. CDR3 protein: CASRRTPGVYEQYF. The DNA for the CDR3 is TGTGCCAGCAGAAGAACACCAGGGGTCTACGAGCAGTACTTC.

The V call is TRBV28, the J call TRBJ1-6; D is perhaps TRBD1 (5 bases). This CDR3 has 14 amino acids. Germline loops: CDR1 MDHEN, CDR2 SYDVKM. Between the trimmed V and J ends, which lost 5 bases and 6 bases, there was a span of 11 bases. The CDR3 bases are TGTGCCAGCAGTAACGGGGGGAGTAATTCACCCCTCCACTTT. It encodes CASSNGGSNSPLHF.

V gene TRBV27 combines with J gene TRBJ2-1; possible D gene TRBD1, 6 bases. Germline V lookup: CDR1 MNHEY, CDR2 SMNVEV (reference sequence). V lost 10 bases and J 6 bases, leaving 22 bases between the germline ends. This CDR3 is built from 15 residues. The CDR3 DNA reads as TGTGCCACCACCCCCGGCAGGGGTCTTGGCAATGAGCAGTTCTTC. Translating it yields CATTPGRGLGNEQFF.